Here is one T cell receptor (beta chain) with its context. Some clones are missing from TCRdb's copy, which holds only in-frame ones; the method was immunoSEQ multiplex PCR. The sample yields roughly 130,000 clones, roughly 84% seen once. This sample stems from a study of blood T cell repertoires in COVID-19. Study-wide context: PBMCs, B-cell-depleted T cells, or T cells were the source of the cDNA or gDNA that made up the material.

Trimming stripped 3 bases from V and 1 base from J, with 13 bases between. The germline V gene has CDR1 SGHKS and CDR2 YYEKEE (reference sequence). This CDR3 has 15 residues. The gene calls are TRBV5-5 and TRBJ1-1; weak D call: TRBD1 (6 bases). The sample comprised peripheral blood. The clonotype comes from a woman aged 30 to 39 who had recovered from COVID-19. The CDR3 reads CASSSRTDRNTEAFF. The CDR3 DNA is TGTGCCAGCAGCTCGAGGACAGACCGGAACACTGAAGCTTTCTTT.